Listed below are T cell receptor beta chains from one sample, sequenced in a study of cytomegalovirus exposure and HLA in healthy donors. TCRdb's copy holds only in-frame clones and misses some; the assay was immunoSEQ multiplex PCR. The sample totals 180,000 or so clones. The sequencing sample was made of PBMCs. These receptors were obtained from a boy aged 10-17 years in good health and CMV-seronegative. CDR3s include the opening cysteine and the closing phenylalanine or tryptophan. A D gene is named only where the DNA matches it firmly.

V	J	D	CDR3	DNA
TRBV5-8	TRBJ1-2	.	CASSLGTFYGYTF	TGTGCCAGCAGCTTGGGTACTTTCTATGGCTACACCTTC
TRBV29-1	TRBJ2-3	TRBD2	CSHSGLLSTDTQYF	TGCAGCCACTCGGGACTACTTAGCACAGATACGCAGTATTTT
TRBV5-1	TRBJ2-3	TRBD1	CASSPGTGRDTQYF	TGCGCCAGCAGCCCTGGGACAGGTCGAGATACGCAGTATTTT
TRBV19	TRBJ1-6	.	CASSSQQDTYNSPLHF	TGTGCCAGTAGTTCGCAACAGGACACCTATAATTCACCCCTCCACTTT
TRBV5-1	TRBJ1-1	.	CASSSDSYRGTEAFF	TGCGCCAGCAGCTCGGACAGTTATCGCGGCACTGAAGCTTTCTTT
TRBV4-1	TRBJ1-3	TRBD1	CASSQDRGTIYF	TGCGCCAGCAGCCAGGACAGGGGCACCATATATTTT
TRBV12-5	TRBJ2-7	TRBD2	CASGLVTGAGRGDEQYF	TGTGCTAGTGGTTTGGTAACGGGCGCCGGGAGGGGTGACGAGCAGTACTTC
TRBV4-2	TRBJ2-7	TRBD2	CASSQLLAGVSSYEQYF	TGTGCCAGCAGCCAATTACTAGCGGGGGTGTCCTCCTACGAGCAGTACTTC
TRBV6-1	TRBJ2-5	TRBD2	CASAAGGEQYF	TGTGCCAGCGCGGCGGGGGGTGAGCAGTACTTC
TRBV30	TRBJ2-5	.	CAWRSIQETQYF	TGTGCCTGGAGGTCTATTCAAGAGACCCAGTACTTC
TRBV5-4	TRBJ1-2	.	CASSRPEGDRDGGYTF	TGTGCCAGCAGCCGACCCGAGGGGGATCGAGATGGTGGCTACACCTTC
TRBV7-3	TRBJ2-5	TRBD2	CASSLGGGNQETQYF	TGTGCCAGCAGCTTAGGCGGGGGGAATCAAGAGACCCAGTACTTC
TRBV28	TRBJ1-1	TRBD1	CACSLPQGAILNTEAFF	TGTGCCTGCAGTCTGCCCCAGGGGGCAATTCTCAACACTGAAGCTTTCTTT
TRBV27	TRBJ1-2	TRBD1	CASRSPGDSLNYGYTF	TGTGCCAGCAGATCCCCGGGGGACAGTCTTAACTATGGCTACACCTTC
TRBV6-5	TRBJ1-2	.	CASRLDGRVGYTF	TGTGCCAGCAGACTAGACGGAAGGGTAGGCTACACCTTC
TRBV4-2	TRBJ1-4	.	CASSQETDNEKLFF	TGTGCCAGCAGCCAAGAGACAGATAATGAAAAACTGTTTTTT